The clone carrying this TCR beta chain occurred once. Its antigen is as yet unknown. These data belong to a study of early T cells in non-severe SARS-CoV-2 infection. Study-level findings and limits: Private and CD4 specificities were missed by VDJdb matching, which favored anti-spike CD8 responses.

Germline CDR1 MNHNS, CDR2 SASEGT. Trimming shortened V by 5 bases and J by 0 bases, and 16 bases separated the two germline ends. The length of the CDR3 is 16 residues. TCRdb independently ran MiXCR on the 5' RACE reads; one entry per CDR3 protein. The top ten clones hold 15% to 17% of a sample with about 80,000 distinct CDR3 sequences, approximately 12% of them seen once. The sequence derives from an adult who was a healthcare worker with PCR-confirmed SARS-CoV-2 infection or an uninfected control (not recorded which). The donor label of this sample is uncertain. The rearrangement uses TRBV6-1 and TRBJ1-1; D is unresolved. This specimen consisted of whole blood, obtained at baseline. This chain's CDR3 is CASSLSVQALNTEAFF. The CDR3 DNA sequence: TGTGCCAGCAGTCTTTCCGTTCAGGCTTTGAACACTGAAGCTTTCTTT.